This TCR beta chain is drawn from a study of blood T cell repertoires in COVID-19. Profiling relied on immunoSEQ multiplex PCR, and the TCRdb table lists in-frame clones only, not all of them. This table has about 88,000 clones, 80% to 95% appearing once. CDR1 is MNHEY, CDR2 SMNVEV, per germline (reference sequence). This CDR3 comprises 15 residues. V shed 5 bases and J shed 4 bases, with 16 bases lying between them. The sequenced material came from peripheral blood. The sequence was obtained from a man younger than 30 with COVID-19, enrolled during active disease. The chain couples TRBV27 to TRBJ2-3; possibly TRBD2 for D (6 bases). The DNA for the CDR3 is TGTGCCAGCAGTGTATGGCGGGGTGGCGCAGATACGCAGTATTTT. Encoded protein: CASSVWRGGADTQYF.